This T cell receptor beta chain was retrieved from a study of cytomegalovirus exposure and HLA in healthy donors. Regarding the study as a whole: The study labeled 164 TCR beta chains cytomegalovirus-associated. Reportedly, fewer N-insertions than the roughly 700-donor mean appeared in an Asian-associated ancestry cluster in a later analysis. A later analysis appeared to link common viral pathogens to several of the most significant clusters. Whilst most TCR sequences proved rare, a subset of public TCRs occurred across many donors.

13 Jbeta primers and 60 Vbeta primers were used for the PCR. Repertoires were generated with immunoSEQ multiplex PCR, while TCRdb's copy carries only in-frame clones and drops some. Of around 92,000 clones in the sample, roughly 74% are singletons; the top ten hold 12% to 15%. Note on this clone: Its target is unknown.

Germline-derived CDR1 and CDR2 are SGHTA and FQGNSA. Trimming removed 2 bases from V and 5 bases from J, with 9 bases in between. This CDR3 contains 13 residues. The chain employs TRBV7-2 and TRBJ1-1; D is unresolved. This receptor was identified in a woman in her seventies in good health and CMV-seropositive. Sequencing input: PBMCs. CDR3: CASSLYQVTEAFF. CDR3 bases: TGTGCCAGCAGCTTATACCAGGTTACTGAAGCTTTCTTT.